Here is one T cell receptor (beta chain) with its context. Its antigen remains unidentified. The data originate from a study of T cell responses to AZD1222 COVID-19 vaccine. Study summary: Whether given at about 4 or about 12 weeks, second doses were pooled. Study observations and caveats: The donor cohort was predominantly white British with a female majority, and clonal diversity may have been underestimated.

The assay was immunoSEQ multiplex PCR, and TCRdb's table has in-frame clones only and misses some. The data hold around 180,000 clones, with 80% to 90% observed a single time. The CDR3 spans 14 residues. The V gene's germline CDR1 is SGHTA and CDR2 FQGNSA. Trimming took off 2 bases at V and 0 bases at J, with 7 bases between the two ends. This clonotype originated in an adult in good health. The chain uses TRBV7-2 and TRBJ1-1, with unresolved D. This sample comprised peripheral blood, obtained on day 0 of AZD1222 vaccination. CDR3 bases: TGTGCCAGCAGCTTATATTCACTGAACACTGAAGCTTTCTTT. It encodes CASSLYSLNTEAFF.